This T cell receptor (beta chain) emerged from a study of cytotoxic CD8 clonotypes in ibrutinib-treated CLL. V gave up 5 bases and J gave up 5 bases; unmatched junction bases: 9. The germline V gene encodes CDR1 MNHEY and CDR2 SVGAGI. CDR3 length: 15 residues. Data came from immunoSEQ multiplex PCR; TCRdb stores just in-frame clones and leaves some out. The table records about 130,000 clones, around 80% of them present only once. The chain links TRBV6-5 to TRBJ1-2; TRBD1 agrees at 9 bases. The source material was PBMCs, sampled after 24 months of ibrutinib treatment. The sequence was collected from a human donor with chronic lymphocytic leukemia. CDR3 residues: CASSRDRVVDYGYTF. In DNA, the CDR3 is TGTGCCAGCAGTCGGGACAGGGTGGTGGATTATGGCTACACCTTC.